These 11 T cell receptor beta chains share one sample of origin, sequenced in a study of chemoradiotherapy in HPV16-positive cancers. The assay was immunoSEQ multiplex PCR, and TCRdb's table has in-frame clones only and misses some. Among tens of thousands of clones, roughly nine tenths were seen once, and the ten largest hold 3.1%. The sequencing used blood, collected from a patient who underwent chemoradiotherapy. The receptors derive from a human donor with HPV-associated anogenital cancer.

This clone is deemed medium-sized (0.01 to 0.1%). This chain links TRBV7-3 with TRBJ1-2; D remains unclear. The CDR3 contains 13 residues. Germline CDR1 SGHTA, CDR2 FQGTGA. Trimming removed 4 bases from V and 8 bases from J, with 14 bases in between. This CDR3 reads CASSSDGGRGYTF. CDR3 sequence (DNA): TGTGCCAGCAGCTCCGACGGTGGAAGGGGCTACACCTTC.

In DNA form, the CDR3 reads TGCGCCAGCAGCCAAGAGGGCAGGGTAGAGACCCAGTACTTC. It specifies CASSQEGRVETQYF. The J gene is TRBJ2-5, the V gene TRBV4-1, with D possibly TRBD1 on 5 matching bases. Trimming cost V 0 bases and J 4 bases, with 9 bases left between them. Germline V gives CDR1 MGHRA, CDR2 YSYEKL. This CDR3 spans 14 amino acids.

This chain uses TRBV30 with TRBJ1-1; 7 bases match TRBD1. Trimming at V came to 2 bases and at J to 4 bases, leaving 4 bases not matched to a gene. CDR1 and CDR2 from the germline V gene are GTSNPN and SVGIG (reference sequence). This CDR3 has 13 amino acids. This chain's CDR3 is CAWSFDRATEAFF. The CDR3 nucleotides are TGTGCCTGGAGTTTTGACAGGGCCACTGAAGCTTTCTTT.

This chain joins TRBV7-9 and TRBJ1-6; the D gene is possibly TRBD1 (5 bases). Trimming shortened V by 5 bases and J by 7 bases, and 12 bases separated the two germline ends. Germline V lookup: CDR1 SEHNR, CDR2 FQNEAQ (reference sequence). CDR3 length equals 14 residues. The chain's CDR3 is CASSPDSSNSPLHF. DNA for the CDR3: TGTGCCAGCAGCCCCGACAGCTCGAATTCACCCCTCCACTTT.

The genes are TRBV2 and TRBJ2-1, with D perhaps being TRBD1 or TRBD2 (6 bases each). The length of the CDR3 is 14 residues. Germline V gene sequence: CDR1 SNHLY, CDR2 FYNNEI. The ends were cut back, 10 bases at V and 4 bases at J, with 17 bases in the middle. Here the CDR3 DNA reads TGTGCCACCGGAAGGGGGGAGCAATACAATGAGCAGTTCTTC. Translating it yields CATGRGEQYNEQFF.

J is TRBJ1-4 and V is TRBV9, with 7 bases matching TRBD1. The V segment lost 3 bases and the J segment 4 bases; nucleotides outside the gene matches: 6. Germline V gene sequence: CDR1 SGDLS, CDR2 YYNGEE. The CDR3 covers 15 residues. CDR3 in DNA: TGTGCCAGCAGCGCCTCCGGGACAGATAATGAAAAACTGTTTTTT. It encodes CASSASGTDNEKLFF.

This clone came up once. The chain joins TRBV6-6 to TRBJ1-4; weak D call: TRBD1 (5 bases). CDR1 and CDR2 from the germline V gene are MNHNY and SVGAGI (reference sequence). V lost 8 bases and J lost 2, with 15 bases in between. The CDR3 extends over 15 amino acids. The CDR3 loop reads CASRRVRATNEKLFF. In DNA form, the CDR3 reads TGTGCCAGCCGCCGGGTCAGGGCCACTAATGAAAAACTGTTTTTT.

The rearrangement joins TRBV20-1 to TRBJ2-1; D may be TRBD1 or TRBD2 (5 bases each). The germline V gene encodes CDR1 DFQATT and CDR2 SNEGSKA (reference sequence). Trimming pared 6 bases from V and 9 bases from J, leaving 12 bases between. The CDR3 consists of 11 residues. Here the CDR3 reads CSAEGRTEQFF. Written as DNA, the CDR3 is TGCAGTGCCGAGGGGCGGACTGAGCAGTTCTTC.

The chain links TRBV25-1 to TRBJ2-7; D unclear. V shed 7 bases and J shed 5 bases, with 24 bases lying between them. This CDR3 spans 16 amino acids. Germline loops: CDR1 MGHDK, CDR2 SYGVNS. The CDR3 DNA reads TGTGCCAGCATTAAATCCGGGCCCTATGGAACCCACGAGCAGTACTTC. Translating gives CASIKSGPYGTHEQYF.

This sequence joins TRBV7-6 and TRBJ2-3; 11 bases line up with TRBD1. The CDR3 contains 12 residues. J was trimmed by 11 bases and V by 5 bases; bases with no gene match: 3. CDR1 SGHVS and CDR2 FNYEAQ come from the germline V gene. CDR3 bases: TGTGCCAGCAGCAAGGGGACAGGGGGGCAGTATTTT. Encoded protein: CASSKGTGGQYF.

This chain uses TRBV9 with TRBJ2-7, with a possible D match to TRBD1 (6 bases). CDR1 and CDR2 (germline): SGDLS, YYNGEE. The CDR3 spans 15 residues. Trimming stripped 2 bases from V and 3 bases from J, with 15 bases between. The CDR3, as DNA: TGTGCCAGCAGCGTCGGAGTGGGGGCCGGCTACGAGCAGTACTTC. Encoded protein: CASSVGVGAGYEQYF.